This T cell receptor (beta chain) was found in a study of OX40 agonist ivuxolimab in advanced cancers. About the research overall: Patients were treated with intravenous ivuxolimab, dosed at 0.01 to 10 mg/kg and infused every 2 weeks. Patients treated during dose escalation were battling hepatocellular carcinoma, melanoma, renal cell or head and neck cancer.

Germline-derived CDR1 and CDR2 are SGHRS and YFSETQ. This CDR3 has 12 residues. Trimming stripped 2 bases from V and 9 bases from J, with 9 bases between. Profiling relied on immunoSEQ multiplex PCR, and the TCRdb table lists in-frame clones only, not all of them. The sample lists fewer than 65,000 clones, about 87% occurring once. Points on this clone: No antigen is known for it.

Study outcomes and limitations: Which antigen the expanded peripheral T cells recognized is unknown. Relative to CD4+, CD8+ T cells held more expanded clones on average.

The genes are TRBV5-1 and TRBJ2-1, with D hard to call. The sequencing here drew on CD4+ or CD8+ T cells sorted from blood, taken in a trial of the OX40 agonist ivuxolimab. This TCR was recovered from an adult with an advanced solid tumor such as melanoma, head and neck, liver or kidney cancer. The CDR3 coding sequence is TGCGCCAGCAGCTTAAGGAGCAGTGAGCAGTTCTTC. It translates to CASSLRSSEQFF.